This TCR beta chain emerged from a study of T cell therapy after organ transplantation. Study-wide background: T cells were expanded 2 to 3 weeks with 30 CMV class I/II epitopes. The study's findings and limits: Nonresponders had marked pretherapy clonal expansions and little post-therapy change.

Data came from immunoSEQ multiplex PCR; TCRdb stores just in-frame clones and leaves some out. The data contain approximately 15,000 clones, less than 90% of them singletons. Comment on this clone: Its cognate antigen is unknown.

Sample time point: 20-29 weeks after completion of therapy. The CDR3 totals 11 residues. The V gene's germline CDR1 is LGHNA and CDR2 YNFKEQ. The rearrangement uses TRBV4-2 and TRBJ2-1; 8 bases map to TRBD1. The TCR sequence derives from a human patient who had received a solid organ transplant and had CMV disease. Some T cells may be the graft donor's. The sequenced sample was CD8+ T cells from blood, obtained after autologous CMV-specific T cell therapy. The CDR3 is CGSGTGNEQFF. The CDR3 nucleotides read TGTGGATCGGGGACAGGCAATGAGCAGTTCTTC.